This entry lists 13 T cell receptor beta chains sequenced from one sample in a study of cytomegalovirus exposure and HLA in healthy donors. PCR amplification relied on 60 Vbeta primers (plus 13 Jbeta primers). Generated by immunoSEQ multiplex PCR, the TCRdb table keeps only in-frame clones and is missing some. Of around 190,000 clones listed, around 86% are singletons. The sample taken for sequencing was PBMCs. Every receptor here comes from a woman under 30 in good health and CMV-seronegative.

This rearrangement joins TRBV19 to TRBJ2-3; D may be TRBD1 (6 bases). Germline CDR1 LNHDA, CDR2 SQIVND (reference sequence). Trimming cost V 10 bases and J 0 bases, with 11 bases left between them. The CDR3 spans 13 residues. Here the CDR3 reads CATTRGSTDTQYF. In DNA form, the CDR3 reads TGTGCCACCACTAGGGGGAGCACAGATACGCAGTATTTT. The variable domain in full, completed from reference TRBV19 and TRBJ2-3, reads DGGITQSPKYLFRKEGQNVTLSCEQNLNHDAMYWYRQDPGQGLRLIYYSQIVNDFQKGDIAEGYSVSREKKESFPLTVTSAQKNPTAFYLCATTRGSTDTQYFGPGTRLTVL.

This chain connects TRBV18 to TRBJ1-3; 11 nucleotides match TRBD1. This CDR3 has 14 residues. Losses at the gene ends were 5 bases for V and 6 bases for J; bases not matched to a gene: 3. The germline V gene has CDR1 KGHSH and CDR2 LQKENI. CDR3 DNA sequence: TGTGCCAGCTCAAGGACAGGGGGCGAAAACACCATATATTTT. This translates into CASSRTGGENTIYF.

This clone was seen a handful of times. The chain links TRBV6-5 to TRBJ2-7, with TRBD1 matching over 9 bases. CDR1 is MNHEY, CDR2 SVGAGI, per germline. The CDR3 extends over 14 amino acids. The V and J ends lost 6 bases and 6 bases, in that order; junction bases with no gene match: 9. The CDR3 DNA sequence: TGTGCCAGCAGCCTACAGGGGGCGAGGGCCGAGCAGTACTTC. Its translation is CASSLQGARAEQYF.

Here the CDR3 reads CASKVQGADTQYF. Here the CDR3 DNA reads TGCGCCAGCAAGGTCCAGGGGGCGGATACGCAGTATTTT. The rearrangement links TRBV5-1 to TRBJ2-3; 8 bases are shared with TRBD1. The length of the CDR3 is 13 residues. V gave up 6 bases and J gave up 6 bases; unmatched junction bases: 6. Looked up from germline, CDR1 is SGHRS and CDR2 is YFSETQ.

The chain employs TRBV9 and TRBJ1-2, with 8 bases aligning to TRBD1. This CDR3 comprises 16 residues. V shed 4 bases and J 5 bases; nucleotides not matched to a gene: 13. Germline-derived CDR1 and CDR2 are SGDLS and YYNGEE. CDR3 nucleotides: TGTGCCAGCAGCCCTCGCGAACCAACAGGGGGATATGGCTACACCTTC. Protein: CASSPREPTGGYGYTF.

The chain is built from TRBV6-5 and TRBJ2-3; D is ambiguous. V was clipped by 2 bases and J by 1 base, with 4 bases between them. The CDR3 totals 13 residues. CDR1 and CDR2 from the germline V gene are MNHEY and SVGAGI. The CDR3 loop reads CASSYLGTDTQYF. The CDR3 DNA reads as TGTGCCAGCAGTTACCTAGGCACAGATACGCAGTATTTT.

This chain links TRBV5-1 with TRBJ2-7; D is possibly TRBD2 (6 bases). The CDR3 has 15 residues. CDR1 and CDR2 (germline): SGHRS, YFSETQ. V was pared by 0 bases and J by 5 bases, with 15 bases between. The CDR3 coding sequence is TGCGCCAGCAGCTTGGTGGGAGGCAACAGAGACGAGCAGTACTTC. Protein product: CASSLVGGNRDEQYF.

This rearrangement joins TRBV5-8 to TRBJ1-2, with unresolved D. The CDR3 consists of 13 residues. Deletions cut 0 bases from V and 3 bases from J, with 6 bases between. Germline V lookup: CDR1 SGHTS, CDR2 YDEGEE. The CDR3 protein is CASSLDTDYGYTF. In DNA form, the CDR3 reads TGTGCCAGCAGCTTGGACACAGACTATGGCTACACCTTC.

This chain joins TRBV5-6 and TRBJ2-2, with a possible D match to TRBD1 (5 bases). Per the germline V gene, CDR1 is SGHDT and CDR2 is YYEEEE. The CDR3 totals 15 residues. With 0 bases removed from V and 6 bases from J, the gap between germline ends came to 12 bases. The CDR3 sequence: CASSLEGVVAGELFF. Here the CDR3 DNA reads TGTGCCAGCAGCTTGGAAGGGGTGGTAGCCGGGGAGCTGTTTTTT. Full variable domain (rest looked up from reference TRBV5-6 and TRBJ2-2): DAGVTQSPTHLIKTRGQQVTLRCSPKSGHDTVSWYQQALGQGPQFIFQYYEEEERQRGNFPDRFSGHQFPNYSSELNVNALLLGDSALYLCASSLEGVVAGELFFGEGSRLTVL.

Details on this clone: Other DNA sequences in this specimen translate into the identical CDR3. J is TRBJ2-2 and V is TRBV5-1; D perhaps matches TRBD2 (6 bases). The CDR3 spans 16 residues. Between the trimmed V and J ends, which lost 0 bases and 0 bases, there was a span of 9 bases. Germline CDR1 and CDR2: SGHRS and YFSETQ. This CDR3 reads CASSLDRGANTGELFF. CDR3 nucleotide sequence: TGCGCCAGCAGCTTGGACCGCGGGGCGAACACCGGGGAGCTGTTTTTT.

The V call is TRBV5-1, the J call TRBJ2-2; the match to TRBD2 covers 14 bases. CDR1 is SGHRS and CDR2 is YFSETQ in the germline V gene. This CDR3 comprises 18 residues. J gave up 0 bases and V 6 bases, and 7 bases lay outside the gene matches. As DNA, the CDR3 is TGCGCCAGCACCCAGGGACTAGCGGGAGTCTCGAACACCGGGGAGCTGTTTTTT. Its translation is CASTQGLAGVSNTGELFF.

The chain employs TRBV19 and TRBJ1-1; 7 nucleotides line up with TRBD1. The trim removed 7 bases at V and 1 base at J, leaving 6 bases unmatched. The germline V gene encodes CDR1 LNHDA and CDR2 SQIVND (reference sequence). The length of the CDR3 is 14 residues. CDR3 residues: CASTEGAWNTEAFF. The CDR3 DNA reads as TGTGCCAGTACGGAGGGGGCTTGGAACACTGAAGCTTTCTTT. Supplemented by reference TRBV19 and TRBJ1-1, the full variable domain reads DGGITQSPKYLFRKEGQNVTLSCEQNLNHDAMYWYRQDPGQGLRLIYYSQIVNDFQKGDIAEGYSVSREKKESFPLTVTSAQKNPTAFYLCASTEGAWNTEAFFGQGTRLTVV.

The genes are TRBV5-1 and TRBJ2-7; the D is unclear. Trimming shortened V by 4 bases and J by 2 bases, and 13 bases separated the two germline ends. The CDR3 runs to 14 residues. The germline V gene encodes CDR1 SGHRS and CDR2 YFSETQ. The DNA of the CDR3 is TGCGCCAGCAGCCCGGGTTTAGGAACCTACGAGCAGTACTTC. Its protein is CASSPGLGTYEQYF. Supplemented by reference TRBV5-1 and TRBJ2-7, the full variable domain reads KAGVTQTPRYLIKTRGQQVTLSCSPISGHRSVSWYQQTPGQGLQFLFEYFSETQRNKGNFPGRFSGRQFSNSRSEMNVSTLELGDSALYLCASSPGLGTYEQYFGPGTRLTVT.